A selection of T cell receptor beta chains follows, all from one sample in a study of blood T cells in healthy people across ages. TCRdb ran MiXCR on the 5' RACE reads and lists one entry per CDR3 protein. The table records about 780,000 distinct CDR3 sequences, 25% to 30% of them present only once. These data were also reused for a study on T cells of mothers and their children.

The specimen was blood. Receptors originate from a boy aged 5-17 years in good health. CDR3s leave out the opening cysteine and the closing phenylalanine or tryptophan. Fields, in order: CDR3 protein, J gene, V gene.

CDR3 protein: ASSSEGQGLHYGYT; J gene: TRBJ1-2; V gene: TRBV5-6
CDR3 protein: ASSEDPGQSIYEQY; J gene: TRBJ2-7; V gene: TRBV12-3/TRBV12-4
CDR3 protein: ASSSSGGSAREQY; J gene: TRBJ2-7; V gene: TRBV6-5
CDR3 protein: ASSVSGETEAF; J gene: TRBJ1-1; V gene: TRBV2
CDR3 protein: ASSYQVGLQGGTQY; J gene: TRBJ2-5; V gene: TRBV7-2
CDR3 protein: AMLGGGTDTQY; J gene: TRBJ2-3; V gene: TRBV2
CDR3 protein: ASSPDPGYGYT; J gene: TRBJ1-2; V gene: TRBV28
CDR3 protein: SASKDREYGYT; J gene: TRBJ1-2; V gene: TRBV20-1
CDR3 protein: ASSQIETGAKETQY; J gene: TRBJ2-5; V gene: TRBV28
CDR3 protein: ASTTGGRLNRQPQH; J gene: TRBJ1-5; V gene: TRBV28
CDR3 protein: ASSVDPSMNTEAF; J gene: TRBJ1-1; V gene: TRBV9
CDR3 protein: SVLGRTENTEAF; J gene: TRBJ1-1; V gene: TRBV29-1
CDR3 protein: ASSLAGLAGVPYNEQF; J gene: TRBJ2-1; V gene: TRBV5-1
CDR3 protein: ASSLVASQETQY; J gene: TRBJ2-5; V gene: TRBV7-9
CDR3 protein: ASSQEGTTYEQY; J gene: NA; V gene: TRBV3-1
CDR3 protein: ASSITSLRYNEQF; J gene: TRBJ2-1; V gene: TRBV7-2
CDR3 protein: ASSPRPGGGNEQY; J gene: NA; V gene: TRBV18
CDR3 protein: ASTRGGPGEQY; J gene: TRBJ2-7; V gene: TRBV6-5
CDR3 protein: ASSLTGSSGPQH; J gene: TRBJ1-5; V gene: TRBV9
CDR3 protein: ASSLALPSGQETQY; J gene: TRBJ2-5; V gene: TRBV7-9
CDR3 protein: SANPTGYEQY; J gene: NA; V gene: TRBV20-1
CDR3 protein: AISKKHSDWTYGYT; J gene: TRBJ1-2; V gene: TRBV10-3
CDR3 protein: ASSRDSPNYGYT; J gene: TRBJ1-2; V gene: TRBV12-3/TRBV12-4
CDR3 protein: ASSLGEQQGGWSTDTQY; J gene: TRBJ2-3; V gene: TRBV5-5
CDR3 protein: ASSSQPGDTQY; J gene: TRBJ2-3; V gene: TRBV27
CDR3 protein: ASSLGRGDTQY; J gene: TRBJ2-3; V gene: TRBV13
CDR3 protein: ASSLRTSGATLPYNEQF; J gene: TRBJ2-1; V gene: TRBV5-1
CDR3 protein: ASSQDSYGYT; J gene: TRBJ1-2; V gene: TRBV4-1
CDR3 protein: AIKRQGLDEQY; J gene: TRBJ2-7; V gene: TRBV10-3
CDR3 protein: ASSLEKSYEQY; J gene: TRBJ2-7; V gene: TRBV5-6